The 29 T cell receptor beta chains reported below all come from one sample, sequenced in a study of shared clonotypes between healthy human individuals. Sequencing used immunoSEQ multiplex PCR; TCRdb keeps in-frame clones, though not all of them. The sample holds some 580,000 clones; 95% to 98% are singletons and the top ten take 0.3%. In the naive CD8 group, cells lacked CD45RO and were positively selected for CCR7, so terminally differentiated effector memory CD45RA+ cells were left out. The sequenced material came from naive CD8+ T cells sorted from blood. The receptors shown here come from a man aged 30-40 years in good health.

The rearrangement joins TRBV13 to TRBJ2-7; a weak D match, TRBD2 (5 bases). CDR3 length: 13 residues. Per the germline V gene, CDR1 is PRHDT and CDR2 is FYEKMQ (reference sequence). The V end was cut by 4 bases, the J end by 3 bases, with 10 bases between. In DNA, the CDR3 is TGTGCCAGCAGCTCCGGACTTAACTACGAGCAGTACTTC. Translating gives CASSSGLNYEQYF. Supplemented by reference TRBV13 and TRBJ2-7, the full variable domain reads AAGVIQSPRHLIKEKRETATLKCYPIPRHDTVYWYQQGPGQDPQFLISFYEKMQSDKGSIPDRFSAQQFSDYHSELNMSSLELGDSALYFCASSSGLNYEQYFGPGTRLTVT.

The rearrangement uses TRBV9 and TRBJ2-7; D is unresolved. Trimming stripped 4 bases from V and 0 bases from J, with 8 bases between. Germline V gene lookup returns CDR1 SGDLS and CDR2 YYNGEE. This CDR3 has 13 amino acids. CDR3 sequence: CASSLTSSYEQYF. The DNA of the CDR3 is TGTGCCAGCAGCCTGACGAGCTCCTACGAGCAGTACTTC.

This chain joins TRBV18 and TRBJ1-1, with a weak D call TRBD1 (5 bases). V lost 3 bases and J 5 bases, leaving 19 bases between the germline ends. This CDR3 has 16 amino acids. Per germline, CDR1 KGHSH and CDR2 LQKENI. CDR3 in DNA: TGTGCCAGCTCACCCCGGGACGGCCCGGTGGGAACTGAAGCTTTCTTT. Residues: CASSPRDGPVGTEAFF.

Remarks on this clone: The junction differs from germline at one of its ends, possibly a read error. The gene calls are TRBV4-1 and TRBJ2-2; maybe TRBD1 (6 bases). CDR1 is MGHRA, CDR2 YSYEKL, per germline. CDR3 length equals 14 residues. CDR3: CASSQGWGPGELFF. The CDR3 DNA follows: TGCGCCAGCAGCCAAGGATGGGGGCCCGGAGAGCTGTTTTTT.

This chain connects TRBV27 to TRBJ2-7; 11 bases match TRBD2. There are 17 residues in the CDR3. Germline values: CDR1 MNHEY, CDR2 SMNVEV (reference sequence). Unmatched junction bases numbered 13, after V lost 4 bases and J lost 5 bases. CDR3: CASSSRGSGRAGNEQYF. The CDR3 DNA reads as TGTGCCAGCAGTTCCCGTGGTAGCGGGAGGGCCGGGAACGAGCAGTACTTC.

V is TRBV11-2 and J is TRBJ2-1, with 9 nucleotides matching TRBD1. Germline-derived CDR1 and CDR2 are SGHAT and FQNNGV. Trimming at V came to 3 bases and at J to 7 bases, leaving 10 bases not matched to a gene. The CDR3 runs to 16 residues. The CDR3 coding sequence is TGTGCCAGCAGCTTCGATTTCTGGGACAGGGCGAATGAGCAGTTCTTC. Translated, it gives CASSFDFWDRANEQFF.

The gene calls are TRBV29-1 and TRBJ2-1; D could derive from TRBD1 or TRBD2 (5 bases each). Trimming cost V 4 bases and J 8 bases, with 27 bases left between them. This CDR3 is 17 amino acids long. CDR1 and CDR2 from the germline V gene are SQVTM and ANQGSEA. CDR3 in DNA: TGCAGCGTTGTGGGGGTCAGCAGGGCCCAGGTTTTCGATGAGCAGTTCTTC. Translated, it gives CSVVGVSRAQVFDEQFF.

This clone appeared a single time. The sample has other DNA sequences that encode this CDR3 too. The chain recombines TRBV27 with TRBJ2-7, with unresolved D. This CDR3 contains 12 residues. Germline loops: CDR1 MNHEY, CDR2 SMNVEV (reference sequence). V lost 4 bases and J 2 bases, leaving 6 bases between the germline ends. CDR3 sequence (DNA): TGTGCCAGCAGTTCCGGACCCTACGAGCAGTACTTC. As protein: CASSSGPYEQYF.

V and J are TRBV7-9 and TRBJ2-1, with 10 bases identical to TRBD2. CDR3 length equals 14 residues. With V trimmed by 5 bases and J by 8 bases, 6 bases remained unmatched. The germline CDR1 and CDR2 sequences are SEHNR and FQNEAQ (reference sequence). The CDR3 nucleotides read TGTGCCAGCAGCCGAAAGCGGGAGGGCTATGAGCAGTTCTTC. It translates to CASSRKREGYEQFF. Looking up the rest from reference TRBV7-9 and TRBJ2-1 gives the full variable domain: DTGVSQNPRHKITKRGQNVTFRCDPISEHNRLYWYRQTLGQGPEFLTYFQNEAQLEKSRLLSDRFSAERPKGSFSTLEIQRTEQGDSAMYLCASSRKREGYEQFFGPGTRLTVL.

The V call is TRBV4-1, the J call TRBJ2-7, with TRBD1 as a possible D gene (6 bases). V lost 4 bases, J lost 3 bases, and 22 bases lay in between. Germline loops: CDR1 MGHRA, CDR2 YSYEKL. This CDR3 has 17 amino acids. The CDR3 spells CASSLLPGRGEVYEQYF. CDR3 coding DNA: TGCGCCAGCAGCCTACTTCCGGGCAGGGGAGAGGTCTACGAGCAGTACTTC.

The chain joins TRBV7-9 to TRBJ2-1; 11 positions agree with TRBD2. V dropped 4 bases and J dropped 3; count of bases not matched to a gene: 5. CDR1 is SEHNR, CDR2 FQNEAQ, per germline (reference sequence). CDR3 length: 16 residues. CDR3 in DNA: TGTGCCAGCAGCTGGGTGACTAGCGGGATCTACAATGAGCAGTTCTTC. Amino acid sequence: CASSWVTSGIYNEQFF.

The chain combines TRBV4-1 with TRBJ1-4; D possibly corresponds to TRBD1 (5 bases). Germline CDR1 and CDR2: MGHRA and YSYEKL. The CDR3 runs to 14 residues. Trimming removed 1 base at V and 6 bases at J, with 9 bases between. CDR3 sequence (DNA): TGCGCCAGCAGCCAAGCGGGGGGGGATGAAAAACTGTTTTTT. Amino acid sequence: CASSQAGGDEKLFF.

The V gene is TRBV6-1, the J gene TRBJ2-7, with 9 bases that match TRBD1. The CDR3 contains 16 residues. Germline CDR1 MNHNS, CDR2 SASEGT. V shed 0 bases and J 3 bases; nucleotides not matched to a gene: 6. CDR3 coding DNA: TGTGCCAGCAGTGAAGCTCGAACAGGGGGCATCTACGAGCAGTACTTC. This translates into CASSEARTGGIYEQYF.

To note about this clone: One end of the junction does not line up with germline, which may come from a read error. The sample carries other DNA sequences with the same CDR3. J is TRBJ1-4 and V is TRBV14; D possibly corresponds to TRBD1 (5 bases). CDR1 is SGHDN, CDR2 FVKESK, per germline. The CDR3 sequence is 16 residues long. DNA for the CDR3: TGTGCCAGTAGCCAACCCGACAGCCGAGTCTGGGTGCAACTGTTTTTT. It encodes CASSQPDSRVWVQLFF.

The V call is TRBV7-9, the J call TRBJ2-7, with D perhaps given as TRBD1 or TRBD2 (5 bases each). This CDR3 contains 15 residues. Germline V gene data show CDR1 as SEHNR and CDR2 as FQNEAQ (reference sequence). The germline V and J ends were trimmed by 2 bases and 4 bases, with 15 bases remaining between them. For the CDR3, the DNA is TGTGCCAGCAGCTTATTAAAGAGGGGACGATACGAGCAGTACTTC. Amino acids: CASSLLKRGRYEQYF.

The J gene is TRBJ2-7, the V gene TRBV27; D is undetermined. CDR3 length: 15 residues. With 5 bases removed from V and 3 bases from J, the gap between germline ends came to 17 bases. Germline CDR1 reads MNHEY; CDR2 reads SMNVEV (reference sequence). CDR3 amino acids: CASSTISDGGYEQYF. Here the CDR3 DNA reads TGTGCCAGCAGTACAATCAGCGACGGTGGCTACGAGCAGTACTTC.

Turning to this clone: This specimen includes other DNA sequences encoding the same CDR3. This CDR3 is CASSLVGRQETQYF. CDR3 in DNA: TGTGCCAGCAGCTTAGTCGGTCGACAAGAGACCCAGTACTTC. The chain uses TRBV7-9 and TRBJ2-5, with D unresolved. Germline CDR1 SEHNR, CDR2 FQNEAQ (reference sequence). With 1 base removed from V and 2 bases from J, the gap between germline ends came to 8 bases. This CDR3 contains 14 residues. The variable domain in full, with the rest retrieved from reference TRBV7-9 and TRBJ2-5, is DTGVSQNPRHKITKRGQNVTFRCDPISEHNRLYWYRQTLGQGPEFLTYFQNEAQLEKSRLLSDRFSAERPKGSFSTLEIQRTEQGDSAMYLCASSLVGRQETQYFGPGTRLLVL.

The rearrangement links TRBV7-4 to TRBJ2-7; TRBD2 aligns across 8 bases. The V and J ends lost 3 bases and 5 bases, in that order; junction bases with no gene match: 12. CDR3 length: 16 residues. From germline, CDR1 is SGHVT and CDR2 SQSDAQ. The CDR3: CASSFEWERESDEQYF. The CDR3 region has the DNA TGTGCCAGCAGCTTCGAGTGGGAGCGGGAGAGCGACGAGCAGTACTTC.

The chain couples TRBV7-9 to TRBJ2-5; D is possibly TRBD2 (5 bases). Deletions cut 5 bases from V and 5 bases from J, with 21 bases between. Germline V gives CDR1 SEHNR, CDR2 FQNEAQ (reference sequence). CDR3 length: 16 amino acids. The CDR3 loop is CASSPPAGPTDETQYF. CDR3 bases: TGTGCCAGCAGCCCTCCCGCGGGCCCGACGGATGAGACCCAGTACTTC.

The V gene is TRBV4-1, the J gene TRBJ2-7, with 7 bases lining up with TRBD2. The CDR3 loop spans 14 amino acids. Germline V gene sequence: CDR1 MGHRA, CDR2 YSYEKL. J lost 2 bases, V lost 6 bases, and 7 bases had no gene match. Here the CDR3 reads CASSTGLGTYEQYF. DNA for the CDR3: TGCGCCAGCAGTACTGGACTAGGTACCTACGAGCAGTACTTC.

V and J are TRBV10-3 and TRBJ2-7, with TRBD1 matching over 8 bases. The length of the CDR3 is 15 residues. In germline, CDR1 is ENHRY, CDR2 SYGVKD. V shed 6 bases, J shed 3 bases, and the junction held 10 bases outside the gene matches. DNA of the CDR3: TGTGCCATCAGAAGAATTGGGACAGGCGGCTACGAGCAGTACTTC. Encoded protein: CAIRRIGTGGYEQYF.

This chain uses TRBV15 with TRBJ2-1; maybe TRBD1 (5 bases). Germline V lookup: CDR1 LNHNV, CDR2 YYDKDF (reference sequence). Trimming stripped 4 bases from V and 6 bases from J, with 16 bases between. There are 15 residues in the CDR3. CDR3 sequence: CATSKNPGIGNEQFF. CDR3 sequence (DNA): TGTGCCACCAGCAAAAACCCAGGGATAGGCAATGAGCAGTTCTTC.

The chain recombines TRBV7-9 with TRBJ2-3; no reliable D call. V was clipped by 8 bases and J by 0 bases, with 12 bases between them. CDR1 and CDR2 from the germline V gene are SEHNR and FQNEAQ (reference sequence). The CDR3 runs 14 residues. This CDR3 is CASGYATSTDTQYF. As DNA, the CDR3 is TGTGCCAGCGGGTACGCCACTAGCACAGATACGCAGTATTTT.

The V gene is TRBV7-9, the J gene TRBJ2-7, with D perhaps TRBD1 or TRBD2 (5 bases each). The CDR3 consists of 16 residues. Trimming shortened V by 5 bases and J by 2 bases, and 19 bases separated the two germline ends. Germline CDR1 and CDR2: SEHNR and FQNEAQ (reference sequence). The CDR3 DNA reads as TGTGCCAGCAGCCCCGGAGGTAGGGGCTTACCCTACGAGCAGTACTTC. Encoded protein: CASSPGGRGLPYEQYF.

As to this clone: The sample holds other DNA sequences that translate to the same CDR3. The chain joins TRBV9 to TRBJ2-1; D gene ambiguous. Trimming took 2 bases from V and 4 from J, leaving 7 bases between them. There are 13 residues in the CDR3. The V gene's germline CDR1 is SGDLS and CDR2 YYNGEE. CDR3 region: CASSVAAYNEQFF. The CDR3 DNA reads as TGTGCCAGCAGCGTGGCGGCTTACAATGAGCAGTTCTTC.

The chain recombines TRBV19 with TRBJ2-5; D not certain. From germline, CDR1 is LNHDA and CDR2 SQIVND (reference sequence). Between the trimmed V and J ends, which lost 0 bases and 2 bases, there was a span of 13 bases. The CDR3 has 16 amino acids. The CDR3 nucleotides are TGTGCCAGTAGTATAGAAGGTTCGGCAGCACAAGAGACCCAGTACTTC. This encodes CASSIEGSAAQETQYF.

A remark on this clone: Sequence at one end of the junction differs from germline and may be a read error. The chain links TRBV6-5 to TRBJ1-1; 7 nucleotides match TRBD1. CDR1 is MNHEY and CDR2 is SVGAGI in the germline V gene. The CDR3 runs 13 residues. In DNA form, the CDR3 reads TGTGCCAGCAGTTACTCAAACGGACAGGCTATAACCTTT. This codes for CASSYSNGQAITF.

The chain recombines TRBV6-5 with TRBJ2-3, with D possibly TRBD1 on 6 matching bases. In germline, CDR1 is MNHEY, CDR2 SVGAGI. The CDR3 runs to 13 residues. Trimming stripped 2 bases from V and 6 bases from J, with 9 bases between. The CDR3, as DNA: TGTGCCAGCAGTTACGCTCAGGGGGATACGCAGTATTTT. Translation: CASSYAQGDTQYF.

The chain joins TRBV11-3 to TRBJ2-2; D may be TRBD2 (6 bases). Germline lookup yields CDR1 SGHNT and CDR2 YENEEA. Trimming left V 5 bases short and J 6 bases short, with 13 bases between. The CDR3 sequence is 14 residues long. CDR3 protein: CASSARLGSGELFF. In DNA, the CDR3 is TGTGCCAGCAGCGCACGACTAGGGTCCGGGGAGCTGTTTTTT. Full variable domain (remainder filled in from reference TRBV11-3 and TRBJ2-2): EAGVVQSPRYKIIEKKQPVAFWCNPISGHNTLYWYLQNLGQGPELLIRYENEEAVDDSQLPKDRFSAERLKGVDSTLKIQPAELGDSAVYLCASSARLGSGELFFGEGSRLTVL.